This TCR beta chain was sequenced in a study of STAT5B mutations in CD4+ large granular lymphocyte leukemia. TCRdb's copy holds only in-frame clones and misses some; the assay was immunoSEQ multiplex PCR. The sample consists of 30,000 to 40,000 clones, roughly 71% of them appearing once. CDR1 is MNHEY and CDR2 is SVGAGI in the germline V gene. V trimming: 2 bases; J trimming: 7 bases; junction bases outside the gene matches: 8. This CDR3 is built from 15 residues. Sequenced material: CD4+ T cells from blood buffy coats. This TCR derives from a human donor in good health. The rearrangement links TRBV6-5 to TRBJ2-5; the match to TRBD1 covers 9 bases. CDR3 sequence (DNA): TGTGCCAGCAGTTACCAGGGACAGGGAGGGTTGACCCAGTACTTC. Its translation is CASSYQGQGGLTQYF.